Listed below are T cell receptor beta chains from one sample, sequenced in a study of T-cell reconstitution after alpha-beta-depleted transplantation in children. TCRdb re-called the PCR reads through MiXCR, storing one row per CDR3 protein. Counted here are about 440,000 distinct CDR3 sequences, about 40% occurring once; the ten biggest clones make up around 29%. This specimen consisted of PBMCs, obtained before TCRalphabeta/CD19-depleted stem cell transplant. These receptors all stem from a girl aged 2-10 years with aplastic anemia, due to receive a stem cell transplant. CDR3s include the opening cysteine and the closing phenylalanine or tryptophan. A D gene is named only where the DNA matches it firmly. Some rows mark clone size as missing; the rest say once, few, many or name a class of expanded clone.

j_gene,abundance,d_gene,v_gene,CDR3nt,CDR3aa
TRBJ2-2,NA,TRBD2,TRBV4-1,TGCGCCAGCGATCCTAGCGGGAGCGGGAGTAACGGGGAGCTGTTTTTT,CASDPSGSGSNGELFF
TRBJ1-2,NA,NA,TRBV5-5,TGTGCCAGCAGCCGCCAGGGAGCGGAATATGGCTACACCTTC,CASSRQGAEYGYTF
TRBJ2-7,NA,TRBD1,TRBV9,TGTGCCAGCAGCGTAGACCACAGGGGGCACGAGCAGTACTTC,CASSVDHRGHEQYF
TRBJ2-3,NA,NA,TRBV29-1,TGCAGCGCTGGGACAACCGACACTAGCACAGATACGCAGTATTTT,CSAGTTDTSTDTQYF
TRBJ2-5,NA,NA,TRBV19,TGTGCCAGCCAGGGGCCAGAGACCCAGTACTTC,CASQGPETQYF
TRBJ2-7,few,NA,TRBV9,TGTGCCAGCAGCCCTAATCCCGGGGGCGAGCAGTACTTC,CASSPNPGGEQYF
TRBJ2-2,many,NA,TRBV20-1,TGCAGTGCTAGGCCCGGAGGGCCAATCGGGGAGCTGTTTTTT,CSARPGGPIGELFF
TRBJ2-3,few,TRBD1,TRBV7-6,TGTGCCAGCAGCCTTTACCCTAGGCAACCGGGACAGAACACAGATACGCAGTATTTT,CASSLYPRQPGQNTDTQYF
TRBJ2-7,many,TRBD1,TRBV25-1,TGTGCCAGCAGCCGCCCCGGGACAGGGGGCACCTACGAGCAGTACTTC,CASSRPGTGGTYEQYF
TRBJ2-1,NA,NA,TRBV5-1,TGCGCCAGCAGCTTAGGGCTAGCCCCAGTGAGTGAGCAGTTCTTC,CASSLGLAPVSEQFF
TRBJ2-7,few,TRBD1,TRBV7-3,TGTGCCAGCAGCCCTTATTCCGGGACAGGGACCGAGCAGTACTTC,CASSPYSGTGTEQYF
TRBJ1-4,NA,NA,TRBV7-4,TGTGCCAGCAGCACCTTGGGCCGAGAAAAACTGTTTTTT,CASSTLGREKLFF
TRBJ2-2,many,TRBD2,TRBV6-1,TGTGCCAGCAGTCTAGCGGGAGCCGGGGAGCTGTTTTTT,CASSLAGAGELFF
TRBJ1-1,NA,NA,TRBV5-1,TGCGCCAGCAGCTGGAGGGATAAGGGGACCGAGCGGGAAGCTTTCTTT,CASSWRDKGTEREAFF
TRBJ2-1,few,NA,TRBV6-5,TGTGCCAGCAGTTACTCGGGTCAGCACAATGAGCAGTTCTTC,CASSYSGQHNEQFF
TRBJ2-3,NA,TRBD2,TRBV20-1,TGCAGTGCTAGAATCTCTAGCGGGATGACAGATACGCAGTATTTT,CSARISSGMTDTQYF
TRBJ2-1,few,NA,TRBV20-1,TGCAGTGCTGCCCTCGGGCACAATGAGCAGTTCTTC,CSAALGHNEQFF
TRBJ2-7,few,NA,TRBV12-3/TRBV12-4,TGTGCCAGCAGTTTCAGTTCTGGCTACGAGCAGTACTTC,CASSFSSGYEQYF
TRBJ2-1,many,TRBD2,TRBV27,TGTGCCAGCAGTTCCCGACTAGCAGGTACCTACAATGAGCAGTTCTTC,CASSSRLAGTYNEQFF
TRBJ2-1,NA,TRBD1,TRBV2,TGTGCCAGCAGTGAAAGGGGGCTCGGCGCCAATGAGCAGTTCTTC,CASSERGLGANEQFF
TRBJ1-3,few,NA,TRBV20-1,TGCAGTGCTCCATACGGAAACACCATATATTTT,CSAPYGNTIYF
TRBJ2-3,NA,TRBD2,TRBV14,TGTGCCAGCAGCCATAGGGGCGGCGGGAGAGGTACAGATACGCAGTATTTT,CASSHRGGGRGTDTQYF
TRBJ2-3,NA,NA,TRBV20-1,TGCAGTGCTAGAGTCCCATACACAGATACGCAGTATTTT,CSARVPYTDTQYF
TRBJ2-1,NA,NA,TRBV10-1,TGCGCCAGCAGTGAGGAACGGGAGCTGGGGTACAATGAGCAGTTCTTC,CASSEERELGYNEQFF
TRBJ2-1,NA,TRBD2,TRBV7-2,TGTGCCAGCAGCTTTAGCGGGGGGGCCGGGAATGAGCAGTTCTTC,CASSFSGGAGNEQFF
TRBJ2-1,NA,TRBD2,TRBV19,TGTGCCAGTAGCAAACTAGCGGGGGGCTACAATGAGCAGTTCTTC,CASSKLAGGYNEQFF
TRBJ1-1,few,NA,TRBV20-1,TGCAGTGCCGTCCTAGCTTATCGTTTTGAAGCTTTCTTT,CSAVLAYRFEAFF
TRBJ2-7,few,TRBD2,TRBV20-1,TGCAGTGCTAGAGGGCTAGCGGATCCTTCCTACGAGCAGTACTTC,CSARGLADPSYEQYF